The entry below describes one TCR beta chain. Its target is unknown. The data were obtained in a study of shared clonotypes between healthy human individuals. Turning to the study itself: The cohort had two women and a few men, ages 18 to 49.

Findings and caveats of the study: Specimens sampled were limited to blood, with tissue repertoires likely differing.

Naive CD8 isolation took CD45RO-negative cells positively selected for CCR7 and excluded terminally differentiated effector memory CD45RA+ cells. Healthy HIV-negative adults with no recent acute infections or vaccinations were recruited as donors. For sorted subsets, about 190 ng DNA per replicate equaled 30,000 or so T cell genomes. Clones were sequenced by immunoSEQ multiplex PCR, and TCRdb holds only the in-frame ones, with some missing. The table lists more than 2 million clones, about 95% of them singletons. CDR3 size: 13 residues. V was cut by 5 bases and J by 8 bases, with 15 bases left in between. Germline V lookup: CDR1 SGHDN, CDR2 FVKESK.

Sequenced input: naive CD8+ T cells sorted from blood. V gene TRBV14 combines with J gene TRBJ1-2; the D gene is possibly TRBD1 (5 bases). The TCR sequence derives from a man between 18 and 35 years old in good health. CDR3 protein: CASSGTVLWGYTF. CDR3 bases: TGTGCCAGCAGCGGGACGGTTCTTTGGGGCTACACCTTC.